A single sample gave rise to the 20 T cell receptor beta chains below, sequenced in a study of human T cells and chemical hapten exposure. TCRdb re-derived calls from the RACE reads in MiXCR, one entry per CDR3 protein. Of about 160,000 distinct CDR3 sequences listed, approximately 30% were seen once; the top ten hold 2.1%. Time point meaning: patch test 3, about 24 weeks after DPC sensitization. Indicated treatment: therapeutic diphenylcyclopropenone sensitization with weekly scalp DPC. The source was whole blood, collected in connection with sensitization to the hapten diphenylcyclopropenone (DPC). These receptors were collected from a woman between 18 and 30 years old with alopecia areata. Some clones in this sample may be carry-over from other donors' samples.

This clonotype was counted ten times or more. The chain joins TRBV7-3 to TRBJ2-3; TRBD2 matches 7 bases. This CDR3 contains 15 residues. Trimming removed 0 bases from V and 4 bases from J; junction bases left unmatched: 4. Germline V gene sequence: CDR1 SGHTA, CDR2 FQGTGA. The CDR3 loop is CASSLTGGSPDTQYF. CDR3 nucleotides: TGTGCCAGCAGCTTAACGGGCGGGAGTCCAGATACGCAGTATTTT.

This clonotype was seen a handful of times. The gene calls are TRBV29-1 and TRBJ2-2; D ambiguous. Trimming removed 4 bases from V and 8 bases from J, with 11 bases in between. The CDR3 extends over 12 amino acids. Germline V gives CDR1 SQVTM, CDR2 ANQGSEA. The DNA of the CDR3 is TGCAGCGTTGCATATCCGGAAGGGGAGCTGTTTTTT. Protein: CSVAYPEGELFF.

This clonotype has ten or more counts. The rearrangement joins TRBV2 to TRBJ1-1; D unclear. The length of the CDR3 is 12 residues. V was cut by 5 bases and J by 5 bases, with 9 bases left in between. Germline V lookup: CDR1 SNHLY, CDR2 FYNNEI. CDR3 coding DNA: TGTGCCAGCAGTCCCCGAGGGACTGAAGCTTTCTTT. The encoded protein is CASSPRGTEAFF.

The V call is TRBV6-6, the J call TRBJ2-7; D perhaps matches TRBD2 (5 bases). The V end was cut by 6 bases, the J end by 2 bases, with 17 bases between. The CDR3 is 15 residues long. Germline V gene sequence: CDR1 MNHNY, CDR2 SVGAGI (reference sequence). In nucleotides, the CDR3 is TGTGCCAGCAGCAACCGACGGACTGGACCCTACGAGCAGTACTTC. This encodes CASSNRRTGPYEQYF.

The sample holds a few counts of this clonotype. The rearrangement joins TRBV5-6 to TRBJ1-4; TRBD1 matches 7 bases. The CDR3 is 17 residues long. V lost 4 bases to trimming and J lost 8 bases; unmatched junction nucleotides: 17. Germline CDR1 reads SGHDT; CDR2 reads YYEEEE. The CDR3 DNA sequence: TGTGCCAGCAGCCAAGCTGGGGCCGGGACAGCTAGGGAAAAACTGTTTTTT. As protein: CASSQAGAGTAREKLFF.

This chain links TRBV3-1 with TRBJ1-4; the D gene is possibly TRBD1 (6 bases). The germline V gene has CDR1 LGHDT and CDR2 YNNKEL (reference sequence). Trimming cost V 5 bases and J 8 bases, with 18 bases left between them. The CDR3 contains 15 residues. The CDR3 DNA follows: TGTGCCAGCAGCACCACAGGGTTGTCAGGGGAAAAACTGTTTTTT. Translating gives CASSTTGLSGEKLFF.

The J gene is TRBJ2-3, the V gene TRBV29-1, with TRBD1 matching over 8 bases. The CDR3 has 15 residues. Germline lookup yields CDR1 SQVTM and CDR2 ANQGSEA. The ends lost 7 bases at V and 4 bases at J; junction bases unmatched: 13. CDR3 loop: CSEMPRTGRADTQYF. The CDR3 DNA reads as TGCAGCGAGATGCCCCGGACAGGGAGAGCAGATACGCAGTATTTT.

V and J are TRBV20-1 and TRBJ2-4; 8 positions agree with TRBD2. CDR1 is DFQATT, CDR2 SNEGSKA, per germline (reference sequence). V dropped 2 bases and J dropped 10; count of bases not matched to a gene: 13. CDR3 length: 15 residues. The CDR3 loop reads CSARPLLTSGDIQYF. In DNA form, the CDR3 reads TGCAGTGCTAGACCCCTCCTTACTAGCGGTGATATTCAGTACTTC.

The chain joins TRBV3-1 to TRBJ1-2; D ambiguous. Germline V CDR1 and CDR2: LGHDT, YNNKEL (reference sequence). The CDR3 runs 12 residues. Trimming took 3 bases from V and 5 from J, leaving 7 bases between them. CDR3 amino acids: CASSHPEYGYTF. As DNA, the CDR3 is TGTGCCAGCAGCCATCCAGAGTATGGCTACACCTTC.

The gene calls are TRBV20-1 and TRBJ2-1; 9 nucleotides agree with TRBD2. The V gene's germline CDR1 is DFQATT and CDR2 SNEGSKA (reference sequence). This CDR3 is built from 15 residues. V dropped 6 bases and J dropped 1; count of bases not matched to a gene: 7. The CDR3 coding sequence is TGCAGTGCCATTGGCGGGAGGGCTTCCTACAATGAGCAGTTCTTC. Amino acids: CSAIGGRASYNEQFF.

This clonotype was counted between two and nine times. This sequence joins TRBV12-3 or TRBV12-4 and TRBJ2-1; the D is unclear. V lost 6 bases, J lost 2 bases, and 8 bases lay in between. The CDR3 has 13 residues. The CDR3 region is CASRLTPYNEQFF. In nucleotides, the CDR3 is TGTGCCAGCAGGCTCACTCCCTACAATGAGCAGTTCTTC.

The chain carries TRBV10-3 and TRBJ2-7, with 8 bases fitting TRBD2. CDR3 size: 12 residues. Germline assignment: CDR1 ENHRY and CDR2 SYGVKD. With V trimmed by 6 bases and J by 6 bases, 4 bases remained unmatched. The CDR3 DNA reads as TGTGCCATCAGCCCCCGGGAGGGCGAGCAGTACTTC. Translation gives CAISPREGEQYF.

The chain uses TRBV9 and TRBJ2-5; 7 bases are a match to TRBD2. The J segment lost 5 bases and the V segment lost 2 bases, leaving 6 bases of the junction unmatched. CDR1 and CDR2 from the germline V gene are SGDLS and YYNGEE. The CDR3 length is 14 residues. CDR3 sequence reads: CASSVAGVGETQYF. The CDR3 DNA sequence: TGTGCCAGCAGCGTGGCGGGGGTTGGGGAGACCCAGTACTTC.

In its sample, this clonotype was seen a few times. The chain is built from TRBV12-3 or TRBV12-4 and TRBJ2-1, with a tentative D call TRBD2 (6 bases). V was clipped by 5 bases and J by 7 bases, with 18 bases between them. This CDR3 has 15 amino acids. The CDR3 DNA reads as TGTGCCAGCAGTGCGGACTACCCCCGGGGGAATGAGCAGTTCTTC. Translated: CASSADYPRGNEQFF.

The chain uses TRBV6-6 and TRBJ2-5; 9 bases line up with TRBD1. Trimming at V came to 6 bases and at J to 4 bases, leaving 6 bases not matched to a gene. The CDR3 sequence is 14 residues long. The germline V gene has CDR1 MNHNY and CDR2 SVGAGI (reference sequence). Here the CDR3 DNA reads TGTGCCAGCAGCGGGACAGGGAGTGGAGAGACCCAGTACTTC. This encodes CASSGTGSGETQYF.

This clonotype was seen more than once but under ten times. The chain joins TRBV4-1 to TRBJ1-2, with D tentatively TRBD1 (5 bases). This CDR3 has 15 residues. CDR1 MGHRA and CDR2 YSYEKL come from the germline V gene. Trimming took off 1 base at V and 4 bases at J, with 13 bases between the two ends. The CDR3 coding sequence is TGCGCCAGCAGCCAAGCCGGCCGGGACCTCTATGGCTACACCTTC. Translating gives CASSQAGRDLYGYTF.

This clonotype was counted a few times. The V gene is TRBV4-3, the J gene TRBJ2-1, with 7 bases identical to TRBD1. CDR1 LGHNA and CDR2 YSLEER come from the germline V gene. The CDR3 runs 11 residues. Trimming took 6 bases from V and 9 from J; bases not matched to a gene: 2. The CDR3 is CASRQGLEQFF. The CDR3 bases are TGCGCCAGCAGACAGGGGCTTGAGCAGTTCTTC.

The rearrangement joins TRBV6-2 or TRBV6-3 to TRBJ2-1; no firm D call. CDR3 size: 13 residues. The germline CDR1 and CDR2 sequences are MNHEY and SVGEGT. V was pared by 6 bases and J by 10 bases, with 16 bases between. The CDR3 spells CASSSPALGEQFF. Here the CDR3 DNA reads TGTGCCAGCAGCTCGCCCGCTCTAGGGGAGCAGTTCTTC.

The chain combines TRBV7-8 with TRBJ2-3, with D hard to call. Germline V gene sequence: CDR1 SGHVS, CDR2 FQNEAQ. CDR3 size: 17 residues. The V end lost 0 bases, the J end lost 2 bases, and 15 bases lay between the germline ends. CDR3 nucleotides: TGTGCCAGCAGCTTAGCGTTCCGGACCCGGAACACAGATACGCAGTATTTT. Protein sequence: CASSLAFRTRNTDTQYF.

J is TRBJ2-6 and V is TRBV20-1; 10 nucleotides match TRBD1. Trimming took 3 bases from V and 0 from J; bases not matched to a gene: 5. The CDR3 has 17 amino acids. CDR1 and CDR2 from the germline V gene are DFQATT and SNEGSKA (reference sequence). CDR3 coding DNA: TGCAGTGCTAGGCCGGGACAGGGGAACTCTGGGGCCAACGTCCTGACTTTC. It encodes CSARPGQGNSGANVLTF.